The T cell receptor (beta chain) under discussion was sequenced for a study of identifying expanded T cells in peripheral blood. The CDR3 is 15 amino acids. Per germline, CDR1 LNHDA and CDR2 SQIVND (reference sequence). The V end was cut by 7 bases, the J end by 4 bases, with 17 bases between. In the case of this clone: Its antigen is unidentified.

Whole-study findings and limits: Technical replicates showed around 1.1 changed clones; two weeks roughly 18; four weeks 19.

Libraries were prepared by immunoSEQ multiplex PCR; TCRdb keeps only in-frame clonotypes and omits some of them. The sample shows 130,000 or so clones, approximately 88% of them seen only once. What was sequenced was blood. This TCR was sampled from a person aged 18 to 75 in good health. This chain uses TRBV19 with TRBJ1-3, with D possibly being TRBD1 (6 bases). The CDR3 is CASIVGSGGGNTIYF. Written as DNA, the CDR3 is TGTGCCAGTATTGTAGGCTCCGGGGGCGGAAACACCATATATTTT. Full variable domain (remainder filled in from reference TRBV19 and TRBJ1-3): DGGITQSPKYLFRKEGQNVTLSCEQNLNHDAMYWYRQDPGQGLRLIYYSQIVNDFQKGDIAEGYSVSREKKESFPLTVTSAQKNPTAFYLCASIVGSGGGNTIYFGEGSWLTVV.